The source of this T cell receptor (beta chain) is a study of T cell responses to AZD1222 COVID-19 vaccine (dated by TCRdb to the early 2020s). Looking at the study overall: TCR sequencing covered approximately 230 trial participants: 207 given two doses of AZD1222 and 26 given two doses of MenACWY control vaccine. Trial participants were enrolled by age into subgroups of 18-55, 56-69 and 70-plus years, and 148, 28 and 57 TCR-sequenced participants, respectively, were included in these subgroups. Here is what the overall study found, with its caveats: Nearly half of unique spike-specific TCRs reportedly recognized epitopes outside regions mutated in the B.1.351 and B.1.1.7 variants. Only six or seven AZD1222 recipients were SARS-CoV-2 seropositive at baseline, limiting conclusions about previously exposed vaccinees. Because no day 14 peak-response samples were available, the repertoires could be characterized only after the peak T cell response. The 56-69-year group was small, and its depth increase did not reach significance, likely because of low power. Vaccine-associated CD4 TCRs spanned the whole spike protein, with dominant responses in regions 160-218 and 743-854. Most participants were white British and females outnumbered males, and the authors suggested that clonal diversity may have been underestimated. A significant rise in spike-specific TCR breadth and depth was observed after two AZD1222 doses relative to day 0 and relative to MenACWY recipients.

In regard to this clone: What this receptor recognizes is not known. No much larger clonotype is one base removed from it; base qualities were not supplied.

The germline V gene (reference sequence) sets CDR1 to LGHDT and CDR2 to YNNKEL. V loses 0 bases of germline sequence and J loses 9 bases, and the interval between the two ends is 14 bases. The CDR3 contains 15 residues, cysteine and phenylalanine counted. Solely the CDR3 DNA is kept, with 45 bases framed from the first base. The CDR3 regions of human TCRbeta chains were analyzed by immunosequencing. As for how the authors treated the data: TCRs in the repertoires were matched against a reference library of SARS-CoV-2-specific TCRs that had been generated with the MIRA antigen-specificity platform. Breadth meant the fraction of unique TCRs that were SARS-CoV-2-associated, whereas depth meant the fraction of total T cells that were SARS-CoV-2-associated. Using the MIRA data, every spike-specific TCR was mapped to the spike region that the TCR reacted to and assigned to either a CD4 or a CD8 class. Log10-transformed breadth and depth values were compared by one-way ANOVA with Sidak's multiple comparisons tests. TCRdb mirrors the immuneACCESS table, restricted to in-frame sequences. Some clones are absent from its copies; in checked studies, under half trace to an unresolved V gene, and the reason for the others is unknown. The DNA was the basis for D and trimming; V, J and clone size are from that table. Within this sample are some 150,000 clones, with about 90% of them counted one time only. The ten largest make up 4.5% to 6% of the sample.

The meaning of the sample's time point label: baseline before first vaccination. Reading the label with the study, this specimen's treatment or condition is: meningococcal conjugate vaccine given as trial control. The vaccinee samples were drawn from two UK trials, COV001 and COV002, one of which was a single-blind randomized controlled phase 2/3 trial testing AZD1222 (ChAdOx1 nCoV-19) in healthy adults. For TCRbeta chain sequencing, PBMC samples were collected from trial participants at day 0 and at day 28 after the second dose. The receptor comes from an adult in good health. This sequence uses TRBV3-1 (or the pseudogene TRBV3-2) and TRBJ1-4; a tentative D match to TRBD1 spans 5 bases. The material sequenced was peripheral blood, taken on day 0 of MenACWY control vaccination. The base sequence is TGTGCCAGCAGCCAAGAGATGGGGCGTCTCCAAAAACTGTTTTTT. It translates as CASSQEMGRLQKLFF.